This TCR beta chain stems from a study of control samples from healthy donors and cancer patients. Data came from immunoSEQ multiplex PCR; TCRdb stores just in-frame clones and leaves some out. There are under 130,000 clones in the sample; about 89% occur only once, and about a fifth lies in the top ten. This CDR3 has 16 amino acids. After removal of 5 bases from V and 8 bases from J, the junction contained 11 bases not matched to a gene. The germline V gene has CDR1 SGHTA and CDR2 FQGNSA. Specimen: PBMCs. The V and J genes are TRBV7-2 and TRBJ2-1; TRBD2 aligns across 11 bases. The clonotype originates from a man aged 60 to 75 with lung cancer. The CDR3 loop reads CASSLSGTSGMYEQFF. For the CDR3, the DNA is TGTGCCAGCAGCCTATCCGGGACTAGCGGTATGTATGAGCAGTTCTTC.